The T cell receptor (beta chain) under discussion was sequenced for a study of beta chain features in type 1 diabetes. The germline CDR1 and CDR2 sequences are MGHRA and YSYEKL. The CDR3 loop spans 16 amino acids. V was trimmed by 0 bases and J by 0 bases, leaving 11 bases between them. Findings and caveats of the study: TCRB CDR3 length was moderately but significantly reduced in all four CD4+ subsets of Type 1 diabetes patients.

Reverse transcription of all isolated RNA meant that expressed TCRB transcripts were sequenced. The data were produced by immunoSEQ multiplex PCR, yet TCRdb's version contains in-frame clones alone and is incomplete. The sample has hundreds of thousands of clones; around 15% are singletons. Concerning this clone itself: What it binds is unknown.

This clonotype originated in a young man with type 1 diabetes. This rearrangement joins TRBV4-1 to TRBJ1-1; the D is unclear. Sequences were obtained from naive CD4+ T cells from blood. This CDR3 is CASSQEAVNMNTEAFF. DNA for the CDR3: TGCGCCAGCAGCCAAGAGGCAGTAAACATGAACACTGAAGCTTTCTTT.